This TCR beta chain stems from a study of CD8+ T cells in alopecia areata. Reverse transcription of extracted RNA yielded cDNA, which provided the sequencing template. The protocol was immunoSEQ multiplex PCR, while the TCRdb copy is restricted to in-frame clones and leaves out a portion. The table lists approximately 190,000 clones, roughly 64% of them singletons. CDR3 length equals 14 residues. Germline V gene lookup returns CDR1 LGHNA and CDR2 YNFKEQ. V lost 0 bases, J lost 6 bases, and 11 bases lay in between. Study-wide findings and caveats: Tofacitinib yielded significantly lower scalp clonality and fewer expanded CD8+ clones among the top 100.

A remark on this clone: Its antigen is as yet unknown.

Regarding treatment: oral pan-JAK inhibitor, 5-10 mg twice daily. The source material was CD4+ T cells sorted from blood, sampled at week 24, from a patient treated with tofacitinib. The chain joins TRBV4-2 to TRBJ1-2; D is undetermined. This clonotype was sampled from a human donor with alopecia areata. CDR3 nucleotides: TGTGCCAGCAGCCAAGAGCTAGAGTCTAATGGCTACACCTTC. Translation gives CASSQELESNGYTF.